A single sample is the source of the 32 T cell receptor beta chains below, sequenced in a study of cytomegalovirus exposure and HLA in healthy donors (dated by TCRdb to about 2017). The receptor library was made with the immunoSEQ multiplex PCR assay. Drawn from immuneACCESS, this table holds only the in-frame rearrangements with V and J called that TCRdb kept. Clones are partly lost; checked studies trace under half to an unresolved V gene and leave the rest unexplained. This sample is represented by about 180,000 clones; about 83% of them were singletons. The top ten hold 1.4% of the sample. Input material: PBMCs. The receptors stem from a woman aged 30 to 39 in good health and CMV-seronegative.

The chain uses TRBV30 and TRBJ1-3, with TRBD1 as a possible D gene (6 bases). Germline lookup yields CDR1 GTSNPN and CDR2 SVGIG (reference sequence). Trimming stripped 2 bases from V and 1 base from J, with 9 bases between. CDR3 size: 14 residues. The CDR3 is CAWSHRESGNTIYF. CDR3 coding DNA: TGTGCCTGGAGTCACAGGGAGTCTGGAAACACCATATATTTT.

The chain is built from TRBV7-6 and TRBJ2-2; D gene ambiguous. The V gene lost 5 bases and the J gene lost 3 bases, with 16 bases spanning the gap. Germline CDR1 is SGHVS and CDR2 is FNYEAQ. This CDR3 spans 16 amino acids. The CDR3 reads CASSPPAPRDTGELFF. The CDR3 nucleotides are TGTGCCAGCAGCCCCCCGGCTCCCCGGGACACCGGGGAGCTGTTTTTT.

This rearrangement joins TRBV6-5 to TRBJ1-2, with TRBD1 matching over 8 bases. This CDR3 is built from 15 residues. With V trimmed by 10 bases and J by 8 bases, 18 bases remained unmatched. Germline assignment: CDR1 MNHEY and CDR2 SVGAGI. The CDR3: CATLEAGGRVEGYTF. CDR3 nucleotide sequence: TGTGCCACCCTGGAAGCAGGGGGCAGGGTTGAGGGCTACACCTTC.

This clone was seen just once. The chain couples TRBV7-8 to TRBJ1-2; 7 nucleotides line up with TRBD1. J lost 8 bases, V lost 1 base, and 10 bases had no gene match. In germline, CDR1 is SGHVS, CDR2 FQNEAQ. The CDR3 has 15 amino acids. CDR3 nucleotide sequence: TGTGCCAGCAGCTTAGTCGTTGGCAGGGGGTACGGCTACACCTTC. Protein: CASSLVVGRGYGYTF.

This chain joins TRBV5-4 and TRBJ2-3; no definite D call. CDR3 size: 12 residues. Per the germline V gene, CDR1 is SGHNT and CDR2 is YYREEE (reference sequence). V shed 3 bases and J shed 2 bases, with 4 bases lying between them. The DNA for the CDR3 is TGTGCCAGCAGCTCCTACACAGATACGCAGTATTTT. This sequence encodes CASSSYTDTQYF.

This rearrangement joins TRBV19 to TRBJ2-3; 10 bases are a match to TRBD2. The CDR3 is 16 amino acids. V lost 0 bases to trimming and J lost 1 base; unmatched junction nucleotides: 1. CDR1 LNHDA and CDR2 SQIVND come from the germline V gene (reference sequence). The CDR3 DNA follows: TGTGCCAGTAGTATAGAAGGGACTAGCGGCACAGATACGCAGTATTTT. Translation: CASSIEGTSGTDTQYF.

The rearrangement joins TRBV5-1 to TRBJ2-7; 7 nucleotides agree with TRBD1. J lost 3 bases, V lost 3 bases, and 3 bases had no gene match. Germline V gives CDR1 SGHRS, CDR2 YFSETQ. This CDR3 comprises 13 residues. CDR3 DNA sequence: TGCGCCAGCAGCTCCCAGGGGGACTACGAGCAGTACTTC. This gives the protein CASSSQGDYEQYF.

The V call is TRBV6-5, the J call TRBJ2-2, with 7 bases matching TRBD1. The CDR3 contains 16 residues. The germline V gene has CDR1 MNHEY and CDR2 SVGAGI. Trimming removed 2 bases from V and 0 bases from J; junction bases left unmatched: 3. The DNA for the CDR3 is TGTGCCAGCAGTTACCGGGGACAGACGAACACCGGGGAGCTGTTTTTT. Translation gives CASSYRGQTNTGELFF.

Notes on this clone: The same CDR3 also results from other DNA sequences found in this sample. The chain joins TRBV5-1 to TRBJ2-1, with 9 bases identical to TRBD2. After removal of 4 bases from V and 4 bases from J, the junction contained 3 bases not matched to a gene. The CDR3 has 14 amino acids. CDR1 and CDR2 from the germline V gene are SGHRS and YFSETQ. The CDR3 region has the DNA TGCGCCAGCAGCGCCAGCGGGGGGTACAATGAGCAGTTCTTC. It encodes CASSASGGYNEQFF.

The V gene is TRBV5-6, the J gene TRBJ2-2; a weak D match, TRBD1 (8 bases). This CDR3 comprises 17 residues. CDR1 is SGHDT, CDR2 YYEEEE, per germline. The V end was cut by 3 bases, the J end by 5 bases, with 20 bases between. The chain's CDR3 is CASSYTPGGGSTGELFF. Here the CDR3 DNA reads TGTGCCAGCAGCTATACCCCAGGGGGCGGGAGTACCGGGGAGCTGTTTTTT.

The chain recombines TRBV6-6 with TRBJ1-5; 11 positions agree with TRBD1. CDR3 length: 15 amino acids. J lost 7 bases, V lost 2 bases, and 4 bases had no gene match. In germline, CDR1 is MNHNY, CDR2 SVGAGI (reference sequence). CDR3 coding DNA: TGTGCCAGCAGTTACGCGGGACAGGGGGGCCAGCCCCAGCATTTT. It is translated as CASSYAGQGGQPQHF.

This chain links TRBV29-1 with TRBJ1-1; no firm D call. The CDR3 contains 15 residues. V lost 4 bases and J lost 4, with 19 bases in between. From germline, CDR1 is SQVTM and CDR2 ANQGSEA. The CDR3 coding sequence is TGCAGCGTTGGGTATGCGGGGAAGGTGGGCACTGAAGCTTTCTTT. The encoded protein is CSVGYAGKVGTEAFF.

The chain joins TRBV5-5 to TRBJ1-5; the D is unclear. V was shortened by 4 bases and J by 0 bases, with 11 bases between the two germline ends. CDR3 size: 15 residues. The germline V gene has CDR1 SGHKS and CDR2 YYEKEE (reference sequence). CDR3 protein: CASSPEAPSNQPQHF. The CDR3 DNA follows: TGTGCCAGCAGCCCGGAGGCACCTAGCAATCAGCCCCAGCATTTT.

This chain joins TRBV19 and TRBJ2-7; 7 bases align to TRBD1. Trimming took 7 bases from V and 5 from J; bases not matched to a gene: 5. Germline V gene sequence: CDR1 LNHDA, CDR2 SQIVND (reference sequence). This CDR3 region has 12 residues. This CDR3 reads CASKGGRNEQYF. In nucleotides, the CDR3 is TGTGCCAGTAAAGGGGGCCGGAACGAGCAGTACTTC.

This clone was observed once. The chain uses TRBV6-4 and TRBJ2-7; TRBD1 agrees at 9 bases. The CDR3 covers 15 residues. CDR1 is MRHNA and CDR2 is SNTAGT in the germline V gene. Trimming removed 3 bases from V and 2 bases from J; junction bases left unmatched: 5. The CDR3 loop is CASSEQTGGAYEQYF. The CDR3 DNA sequence: TGTGCCAGCAGTGAACAGACAGGGGGAGCCTACGAGCAGTACTTC.

This sequence joins TRBV19 and TRBJ2-7, with D maybe TRBD1 (6 bases). This CDR3 comprises 13 residues. Germline CDR1 LNHDA, CDR2 SQIVND (reference sequence). V lost 5 bases to trimming and J lost 5 bases, with 13 bases between them. Here the CDR3 reads CASSGVGANEQYF. The CDR3 nucleotides read TGTGCCAGTAGTGGGGTGGGGGCAAACGAGCAGTACTTC.

The chain uses TRBV13 and TRBJ2-7; 7 bases are a match to TRBD1. V was clipped by 5 bases and J by 2 bases; unmatched bases: 9. Germline V lookup: CDR1 PRHDT, CDR2 FYEKMQ (reference sequence). The CDR3 runs to 15 residues. The CDR3 bases are TGTGCCAGCAGCAGCCGGGACAGAGGTACCTACGAGCAGTACTTC. Amino acids: CASSSRDRGTYEQYF.

V gene TRBV2 combines with J gene TRBJ2-7; TRBD2 aligns across 9 bases. Germline CDR1 and CDR2: SNHLY and FYNNEI. V dropped 3 bases and J dropped 1; count of bases not matched to a gene: 10. The CDR3 has 17 amino acids. CDR3 DNA: TGTGCCAGCAGTGATCCTCTGGCGGGGGGGCCATCCTACGAGCAGTACTTC. Protein sequence: CASSDPLAGGPSYEQYF.

V and J are TRBV19 and TRBJ1-1; D is uncertain. CDR1 and CDR2 (germline): LNHDA, SQIVND (reference sequence). The length of the CDR3 is 12 residues. Trimming removed 5 bases from V and 8 bases from J, with 12 bases in between. The CDR3 nucleotides read TGTGCCAGTAGTCCCCACAGAGAAGAAGCTTTCTTT. As protein: CASSPHREEAFF.

The gene calls are TRBV27 and TRBJ1-6, with D unclear. V lost 1 base to trimming and J lost 7 bases, with 5 bases between them. The germline CDR1 and CDR2 sequences are MNHEY and SMNVEV (reference sequence). The CDR3 is made up of 13 amino acids. CDR3 amino acids: CASSLYMNSPLHF. The DNA of the CDR3 is TGTGCCAGCAGTTTATATATGAATTCACCCCTCCACTTT.

V and J are TRBV7-2 and TRBJ2-5, with 11 bases fitting TRBD2. The junction had 8 bases not matched to a gene; V was cut back by 6 bases and J by 5 bases. Germline CDR1 and CDR2: SGHTA and FQGNSA. The CDR3 is made up of 15 amino acids. The CDR3 DNA is TGTGCCAGCAGGGATATAGCGGGGGGGCCCGAGACCCAGTACTTC. Its protein product is CASRDIAGGPETQYF.

This chain joins TRBV9 and TRBJ1-2, with 7 nucleotides matching TRBD1. V gave up 3 bases and J gave up 5 bases; unmatched junction bases: 19. Germline assignment: CDR1 SGDLS and CDR2 YYNGEE. This CDR3 contains 18 residues. The DNA of the CDR3 is TGTGCCAGCAGCGGAGGGGGCCCGACGGTCGATTCCTTTTATGGCTACACCTTC. It codes for CASSGGGPTVDSFYGYTF.

The rearrangement joins TRBV5-1 to TRBJ2-6; 8 positions agree with TRBD1. Per the germline V gene, CDR1 is SGHRS and CDR2 is YFSETQ. V lost 4 bases, J lost 2 bases, and 2 bases stayed unmatched. The CDR3 extends over 15 amino acids. This CDR3 reads CASSVDRAGANVLTF. CDR3 coding DNA: TGCGCCAGCAGCGTGGACAGGGCTGGGGCCAACGTCCTGACTTTC.

The J gene is TRBJ2-5, the V gene TRBV5-4; 8 bases align to TRBD2. The J segment lost 5 bases and the V segment lost 0 bases, leaving 9 bases of the junction unmatched. The germline gives CDR1 SGHNT, CDR2 YYREEE (reference sequence). The CDR3 is 16 amino acids. This CDR3 reads CASSLEGLVVGETQYF. The CDR3 DNA sequence: TGTGCCAGCAGCTTGGAGGGACTAGTAGTGGGGGAGACCCAGTACTTC.

The CDR3 reads CASSLQGPEQYF. The CDR3 DNA reads TGCGCCAGCAGCTTACAGGGCCCAGAGCAGTACTTC. The chain links TRBV5-1 to TRBJ2-7; D is possibly TRBD1 (6 bases). The germline V and J ends were trimmed by 2 bases and 7 bases, with 10 bases remaining between them. Germline CDR1 is SGHRS and CDR2 is YFSETQ. The CDR3 sequence is 12 residues long.

The chain uses TRBV5-1 and TRBJ2-2, with 7 bases aligning to TRBD2. Germline lookup yields CDR1 SGHRS and CDR2 YFSETQ. With 4 bases clipped from V and 6 bases from J, the junction kept 9 bases outside the gene matches. CDR3 size: 15 residues. The CDR3 DNA reads as TGCGCCAGCAGCGTGGGGAGGGTTGTTGCCGGGGAGCTGTTTTTT. Protein sequence: CASSVGRVVAGELFF.

V is TRBV6-5 and J is TRBJ1-5; 8 bases are shared with TRBD1. Germline V lookup: CDR1 MNHEY, CDR2 SVGAGI. The length of the CDR3 is 14 residues. V shed 6 bases and J 4 bases; nucleotides not matched to a gene: 5. Here the CDR3 DNA reads TGTGCCAGCAGCCCTAGACAGGGGAATCAGCCCCAGCATTTT. As protein: CASSPRQGNQPQHF.

The chain combines TRBV19 with TRBJ2-3; 11 positions match TRBD2. The CDR3 covers 18 residues. V gave up 4 bases and J gave up 4 bases; unmatched junction bases: 13. Germline values: CDR1 LNHDA, CDR2 SQIVND (reference sequence). CDR3 protein: CASSRISGGASRSDTQYF. CDR3 coding DNA: TGTGCCAGTAGTAGGATTAGCGGGGGGGCCTCACGATCAGATACGCAGTATTTT.

This rearrangement joins TRBV5-8 to TRBJ2-7, with D tentatively TRBD1 (7 bases). Germline CDR1 reads SGHTS; CDR2 reads YDEGEE. Trimming left V 0 bases short and J 4 bases short, with 20 bases between. CDR3 length equals 17 residues. CDR3 protein: CASSLAWTNRGTYEQYF. The CDR3 nucleotides read TGTGCCAGCAGCTTGGCCTGGACTAACAGGGGCACTTACGAGCAGTACTTC.

The chain links TRBV6-1 to TRBJ2-7; 7 bases fit TRBD2. The germline gives CDR1 MNHNS, CDR2 SASEGT. J gave up 9 bases and V 4 bases, and 12 bases lay outside the gene matches. This CDR3 is 14 amino acids long. The CDR3 sequence: CASSVGGAGVGQYF. The CDR3, as DNA: TGTGCCAGCAGTGTGGGTGGGGCGGGGGTCGGGCAGTACTTC.

The genes are TRBV21-1 and TRBJ2-1; the table's D call, TRBD1, has no DNA check behind it. TRBV21-1 is reported as a pseudogene. This CDR3 comprises 17 residues. The CDR3 is CASSNCRLACCYNEQFF. DNA for the CDR3: TGTGCCAGCAGCAATTGCAGGTTGGCTTGTTGCTACAATGAGCAGTTCTTC.

The V and J genes are TRBV23-1 and TRBJ2-3; TRBD1 matches at 7 bases. TRBV23-1 is an open reading frame, and its role is uncertain. J lost 3 bases, V lost 0 bases, and 12 bases had no gene match. The CDR3 loop spans 18 amino acids. CDR3 loop: CASSQSGQAERYTDTQYF. Written as DNA, the CDR3 is TGCGCCAGCAGTCAATCAGGACAGGCGGAGAGGTATACAGATACGCAGTATTTT.